This TCR beta chain is drawn from a study of blood T cell repertoires in COVID-19. Study summary: Spain, Italy and the United States supplied samples that represented acute and convalescent COVID-19.

Authors' processing steps: Amplified reference gene primers provided the basis for estimating nucleated cell counts. Data came from immunoSEQ multiplex PCR; TCRdb stores just in-frame clones and leaves some out. V, J and clone size are taken as reported in that table, and D and trimming were inferred from the DNA itself. There are 240,000 or so clones in the sample; roughly 88% occur only once, and roughly 0.8% lies in the top ten. Trimming took off 2 bases at V and 0 bases at J, with 8 bases between the two ends. Germline-derived CDR1 and CDR2 are MNHNY and SVGAGI (reference sequence). The CDR3 extends over 15 amino acids.

The clonotype was recovered from a woman younger than 45 with acute or convalescent COVID-19. V gene TRBV6-6 combines with J gene TRBJ1-5, with D maybe TRBD1 (5 bases). Input material: peripheral blood. The DNA for the CDR3 is TGTGCCAGCAGTTACGTGGGGCTTAGCAATCAGCCCCAGCATTTT. Encoded protein: CASSYVGLSNQPQHF.